Listed below are T cell receptor beta chains from one sample, sequenced in a study of cytomegalovirus exposure and HLA in healthy donors. TCRdb keeps only in-frame clones here, not all; method: immunoSEQ multiplex PCR. The sample holds fewer than 85,000 clones. Sequenced input: PBMCs. All receptors derive from a female donor in good health and CMV-seropositive. Both conserved end residues are part of each CDR3. D genes are given only for firm matches.

D	J	V	DNA	CDR3
-	TRBJ2-4	TRBV6-1	TGTGCCAGCAGAGCCTCCGGACTGGTTAAAAACATTCAGTACTTC	CASRASGLVKNIQYF
TRBD1	TRBJ1-4	TRBV29-1	TGCAGCGTGACTTCGGGGACAGGGAGGACTAATGAAAAACTGTTTTTT	CSVTSGTGRTNEKLFF
-	TRBJ2-3	TRBV5-1	TGCGCCAGCAGCTTGGCCTCCTCAGATACGCAGTATTTT	CASSLASSDTQYF
TRBD1	TRBJ1-1	TRBV29-1	TGCAGCGTTTTGGACAGGGACACTGAAGCTTTCTTT	CSVLDRDTEAFF
TRBD2	TRBJ2-7	TRBV5-1	TGCGCCAGCAGCTTACTAGCGGGAGGCGAGCAGTACTTC	CASSLLAGGEQYF
-	TRBJ1-2	TRBV18	TGTGCCAGCTCACCCAGCGCCCGTAACTATGGCTACACCTTC	CASSPSARNYGYTF
-	TRBJ2-3	TRBV28	TGTGCCAGCAGTCCCGGGGGGCGTACAGATACGCAGTATTTT	CASSPGGRTDTQYF
TRBD1	TRBJ1-1	TRBV5-6	TGTGCCAGCAGCTTGGGGTTTGGGACAGGGGGCACGAAGGCTGAAGCTTTCTTT	CASSLGFGTGGTKAEAFF
TRBD2	TRBJ2-7	TRBV4-2	TGTGCCAGCAGCTCTAGCGGGGAAGTCTACGAGCAGTACTTC	CASSSSGEVYEQYF
TRBD1	TRBJ1-5	TRBV6-4	TGTGCCAGCAGTCCACAGGGGGCCGATCAGCCCCAGCATTTT	CASSPQGADQPQHF
-	TRBJ1-2	TRBV11-2	TGTGCCAGCAGCTCACAGGGAGTTTATGGCTACACCTTC	CASSSQGVYGYTF
-	TRBJ1-2	TRBV5-4	TGTGCCAGCAGCTTGGGGGCACAGGCTAACTATGGCTACACCTTC	CASSLGAQANYGYTF
TRBD1	TRBJ1-6	TRBV7-2	TGTGCCAGCAGCTTTAGACAGGGGGCCAATTCACCCCTCCACTTT	CASSFRQGANSPLHF
-	TRBJ2-7	TRBV13	TGTGCCAGCAGCTTAGAAGGCGGGGGCCGCTACGAGCAGTACTTC	CASSLEGGGRYEQYF
TRBD1	TRBJ1-2	TRBV15	TGTGCCACCAGCAGAGCCGGGACAGGGAACTATGGCTACACCTTC	CATSRAGTGNYGYTF
-	TRBJ2-1	TRBV2	TGTGCCAGCAGGGGGACTTTCAACAATGAGCAGTTCTTC	CASRGTFNNEQFF
-	TRBJ2-4	TRBV4-3	TGCGCCAGCAGCCAAGAAGGGGGGGGGATCAAAAACATTCAGTACTTC	CASSQEGGGIKNIQYF
-	TRBJ1-1	TRBV7-8	TGTGCCAGCAGCCCAAGGGGAACAGGGCCCCAGTCCACTGAAGCTTTCTTT	CASSPRGTGPQSTEAFF
TRBD2	TRBJ2-3	TRBV13	TGTGCCAGCAGTCACCCCACCTTTGACGGGGGGGCGACAGATACGCAGTATTTT	CASSHPTFDGGATDTQYF
TRBD1	TRBJ2-6	TRBV18	TGTGCCAGCTCTTTAACCGGGACAGGGGTACCCTCTGGGGCCAACGTCCTGACTTTC	CASSLTGTGVPSGANVLTF
-	TRBJ2-3	TRBV5-1	TGCGCCAGCAGTTTTTTCAAATCAGATACGCAGTATTTT	CASSFFKSDTQYF
-	TRBJ1-5	TRBV5-1	TGCGCCAGCAGCTTCATCCCCAATCAGCCCCAGCATTTT	CASSFIPNQPQHF
TRBD2	TRBJ2-3	TRBV5-1	TGCGCCAGCAGCTCGGCGGCCTATAGCGGGAACACAGATACGCAGTATTTT	CASSSAAYSGNTDTQYF
-	TRBJ2-7	TRBV4-2	TGTGCCAGCAGCCGGGCTAGCGCGGAGGGGGAGCAGTACTTC	CASSRASAEGEQYF
-	TRBJ2-1	TRBV18	TGTGCCAGCTCAAGCGAGCTGGCTCTTGGTGAGCAGTTCTTC	CASSSELALGEQFF
TRBD2	TRBJ2-5	TRBV4-1	TGCGCCAGCAGCCAAAGACTAGCGGGAGGGCCTCAAGAGACCCAGTACTTC	CASSQRLAGGPQETQYF
-	TRBJ2-7	TRBV5-6	TGTGCCAGCACGCTATTCGACAGCGCCTACGAGCAGTACTTC	CASTLFDSAYEQYF
-	TRBJ2-7	TRBV11-3	TGTGCCAGCAGCCATTCCAGCTCCTACGAGCAGTACTTC	CASSHSSSYEQYF
TRBD1	TRBJ1-4	TRBV18	TGTGCCAGCTCCCAAGGACAGGGAGGGGCGCCTAATGAAAAACTGTTTTTT	CASSQGQGGAPNEKLFF
TRBD1	TRBJ2-7	TRBV18	TGTGCCAGCAGACAGGGACAGGGAATTTCTTACGAGCAGTACTTC	CASRQGQGISYEQYF
-	TRBJ2-7	TRBV28	TGTGCCAGCAGTTTATGGGACTCAGCAACCTACGAGCAGTACTTC	CASSLWDSATYEQYF
TRBD1	TRBJ1-2	TRBV19	TGTGCCAGTAAAGAGGGGGCGATGGACTATGGCTACACCTTC	CASKEGAMDYGYTF
TRBD2	TRBJ2-1	TRBV7-3	TGTGCCAGCAGCTTAATAGCGGGGGGGGCGCCGAGCTCCTACAATGAGCAGTTCTTC	CASSLIAGGAPSSYNEQFF
-	TRBJ2-2	TRBV27	TGTGCCAGCAGTTTATCGCGGACCGGGGAGCTGTTTTTT	CASSLSRTGELFF
-	TRBJ2-6	TRBV14	TGTGCCAGCAGCCCTTCCCGACAGGATTATCGGTTTGCTGGGGCCAACGTCCTGACTTTC	CASSPSRQDYRFAGANVLTF